This T cell receptor (beta chain) was identified in a study of CD8+ T cells in alopecia areata. Regarding the study as a whole: For patients receiving tofacitinib, scalp clonality and expanded CD8+ clones among the top 100 significantly decreased. Many expanded lesional clones persisted in scalp and blood during tofacitinib.

The treatment here: oral pan-JAK inhibitor, 5-10 mg twice daily. Trimming removed 0 bases at V and 4 bases at J, with 7 bases between. Germline V lookup: CDR1 LGHNA, CDR2 YSLEER. This CDR3 contains 14 residues. Extracted RNA was reverse transcribed, and the resulting cDNA served as sequencing template. Profiled with immunoSEQ multiplex PCR; TCRdb holds only in-frame clones, not every one. The table shows over 150,000 clones, with 60% occurring only once. Points on this clone: Its antigen remains unknown.

Here the sequenced sample was CD4+ T cells sorted from blood, taken at week 4, from a patient treated with tofacitinib. This clonotype was sampled from a human donor with alopecia areata. The genes are TRBV4-3 and TRBJ1-5; D possibly corresponds to TRBD1 (5 bases). The CDR3 coding sequence is TGCGCCAGCAGCCAAGATTACAGGAATCAGCCCCAGCATTTT. Translation: CASSQDYRNQPQHF.